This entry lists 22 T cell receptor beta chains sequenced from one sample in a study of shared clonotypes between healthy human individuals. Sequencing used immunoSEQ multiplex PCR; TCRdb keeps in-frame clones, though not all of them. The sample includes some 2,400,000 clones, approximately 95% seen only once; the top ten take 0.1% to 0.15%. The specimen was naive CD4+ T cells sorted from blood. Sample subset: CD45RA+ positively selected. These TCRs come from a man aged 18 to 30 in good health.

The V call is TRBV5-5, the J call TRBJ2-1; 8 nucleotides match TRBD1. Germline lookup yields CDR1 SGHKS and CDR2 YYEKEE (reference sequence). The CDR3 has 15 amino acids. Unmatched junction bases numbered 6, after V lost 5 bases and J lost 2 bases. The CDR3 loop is CASSPRQGTYNEQFF. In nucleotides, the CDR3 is TGTGCCAGCAGTCCCAGACAGGGGACCTACAATGAGCAGTTCTTC.

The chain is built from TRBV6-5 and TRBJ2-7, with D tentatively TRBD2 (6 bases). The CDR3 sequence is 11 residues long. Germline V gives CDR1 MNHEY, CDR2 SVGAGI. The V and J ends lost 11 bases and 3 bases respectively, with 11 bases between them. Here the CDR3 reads CALGSGYEQYF. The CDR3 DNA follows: TGTGCCCTCGGGAGCGGCTACGAGCAGTACTTC.

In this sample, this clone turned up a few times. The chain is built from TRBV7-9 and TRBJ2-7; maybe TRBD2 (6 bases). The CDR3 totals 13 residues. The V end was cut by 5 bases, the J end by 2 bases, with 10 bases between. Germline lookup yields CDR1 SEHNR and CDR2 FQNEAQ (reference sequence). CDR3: CASSAGLPYEQYF. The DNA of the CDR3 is TGTGCCAGCAGCGCGGGGCTTCCCTACGAGCAGTACTTC.

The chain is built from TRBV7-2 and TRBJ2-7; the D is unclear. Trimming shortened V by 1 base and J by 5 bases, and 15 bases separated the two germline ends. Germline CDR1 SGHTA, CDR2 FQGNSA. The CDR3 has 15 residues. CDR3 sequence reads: CASSLVGRPNDEQYF. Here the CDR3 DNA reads TGTGCCAGCAGCTTAGTTGGCCGACCGAACGACGAGCAGTACTTC.

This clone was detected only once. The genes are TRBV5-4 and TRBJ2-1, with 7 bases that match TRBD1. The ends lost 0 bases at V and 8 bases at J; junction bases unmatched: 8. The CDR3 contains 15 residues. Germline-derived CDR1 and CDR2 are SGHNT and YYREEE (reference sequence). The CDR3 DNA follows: TGTGCCAGCAGCTTGGCCAAAACGGGGACAGATGAGCAGTTCTTC. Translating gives CASSLAKTGTDEQFF.

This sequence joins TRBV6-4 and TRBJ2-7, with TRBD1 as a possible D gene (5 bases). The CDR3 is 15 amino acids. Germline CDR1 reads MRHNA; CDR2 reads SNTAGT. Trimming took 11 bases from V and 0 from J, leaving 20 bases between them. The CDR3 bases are TGTGCCCAGGGTAGGGCCGAGCGAATCTCCTACGAGCAGTACTTC. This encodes CAQGRAERISYEQYF.

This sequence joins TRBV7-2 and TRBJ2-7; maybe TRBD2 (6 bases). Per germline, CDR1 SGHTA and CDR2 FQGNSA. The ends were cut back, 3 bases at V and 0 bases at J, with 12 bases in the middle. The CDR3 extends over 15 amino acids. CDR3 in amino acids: CASSLAGINSYEQYF. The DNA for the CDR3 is TGTGCCAGCAGCTTGGCGGGGATTAACTCCTACGAGCAGTACTTC.

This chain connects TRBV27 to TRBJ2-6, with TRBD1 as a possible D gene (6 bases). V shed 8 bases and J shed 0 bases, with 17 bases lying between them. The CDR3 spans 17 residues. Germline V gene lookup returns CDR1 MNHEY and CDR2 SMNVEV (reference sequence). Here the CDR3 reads CASAPRQDASGANVLTF. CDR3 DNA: TGTGCCAGCGCCCCCCGACAGGATGCCTCTGGGGCCAACGTCCTGACTTTC.

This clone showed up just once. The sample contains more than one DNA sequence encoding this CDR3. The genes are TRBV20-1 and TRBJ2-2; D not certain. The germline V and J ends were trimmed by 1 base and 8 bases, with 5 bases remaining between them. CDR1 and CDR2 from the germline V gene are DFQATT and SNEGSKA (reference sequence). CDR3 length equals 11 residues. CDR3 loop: CSARVGGELFF. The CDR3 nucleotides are TGCAGTGCTAGAGTAGGAGGGGAGCTGTTTTTT.

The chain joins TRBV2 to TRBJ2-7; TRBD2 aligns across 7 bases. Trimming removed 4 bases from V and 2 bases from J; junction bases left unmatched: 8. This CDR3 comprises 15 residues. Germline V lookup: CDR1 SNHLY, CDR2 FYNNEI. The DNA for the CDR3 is TGTGCCAGCAGTGCGGGAGGCCCTACTGCCTACGAGCAGTACTTC. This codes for CASSAGGPTAYEQYF. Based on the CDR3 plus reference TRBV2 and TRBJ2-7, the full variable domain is EPEVTQTPSHQVTQMGQEVILRCVPISNHLYFYWYRQILGQKVEFLVSFYNNEISEKSEIFDDQFSVERPDGSNFTLKIRSTKLEDSAMYFCASSAGGPTAYEQYFGPGTRLTVT.

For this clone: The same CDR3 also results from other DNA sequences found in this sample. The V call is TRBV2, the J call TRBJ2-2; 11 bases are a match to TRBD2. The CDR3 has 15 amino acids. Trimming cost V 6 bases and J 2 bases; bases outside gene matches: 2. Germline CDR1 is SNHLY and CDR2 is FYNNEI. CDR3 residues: CASRGTSGNTGELFF. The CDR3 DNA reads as TGTGCCAGCAGGGGGACTAGCGGAAACACCGGGGAGCTGTTTTTT.

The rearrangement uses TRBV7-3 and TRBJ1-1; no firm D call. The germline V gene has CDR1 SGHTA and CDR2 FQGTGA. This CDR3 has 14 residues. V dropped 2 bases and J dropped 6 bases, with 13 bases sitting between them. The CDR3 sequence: CASSLGGRASEAFF. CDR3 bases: TGTGCCAGCAGCTTAGGAGGTCGAGCGTCTGAAGCTTTCTTT.

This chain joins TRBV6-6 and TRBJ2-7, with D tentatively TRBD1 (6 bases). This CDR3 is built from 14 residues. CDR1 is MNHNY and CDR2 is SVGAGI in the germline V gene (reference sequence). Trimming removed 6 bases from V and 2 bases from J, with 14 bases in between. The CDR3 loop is CASRVDRPPYEQYF. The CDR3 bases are TGTGCCAGCAGGGTTGACAGGCCCCCCTACGAGCAGTACTTC.

CDR3 amino acids: CASRPEGKYNSPLHF. DNA for the CDR3: TGTGCCAGCAGGCCCGAAGGGAAGTATAATTCACCCCTCCACTTT. This chain joins TRBV27 and TRBJ1-6; D is unclear. Germline V gene sequence: CDR1 MNHEY, CDR2 SMNVEV (reference sequence). The ends were cut back, 6 bases at V and 4 bases at J, with 13 bases in the middle. The CDR3 loop spans 15 amino acids.

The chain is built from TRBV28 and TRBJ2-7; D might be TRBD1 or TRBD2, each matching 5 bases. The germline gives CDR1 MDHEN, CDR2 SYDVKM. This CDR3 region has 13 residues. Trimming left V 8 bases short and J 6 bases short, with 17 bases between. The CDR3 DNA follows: TGTGCCAGCTCAATCACGGGGCGTGGCGAGCAGTACTTC. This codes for CASSITGRGEQYF.

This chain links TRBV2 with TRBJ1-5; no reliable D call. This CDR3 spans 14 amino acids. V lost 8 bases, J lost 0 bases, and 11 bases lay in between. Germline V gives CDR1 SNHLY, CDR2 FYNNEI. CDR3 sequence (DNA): TGTGCCAGCTCCGACCTCCATAGCAATCAGCCCCAGCATTTT. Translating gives CASSDLHSNQPQHF.

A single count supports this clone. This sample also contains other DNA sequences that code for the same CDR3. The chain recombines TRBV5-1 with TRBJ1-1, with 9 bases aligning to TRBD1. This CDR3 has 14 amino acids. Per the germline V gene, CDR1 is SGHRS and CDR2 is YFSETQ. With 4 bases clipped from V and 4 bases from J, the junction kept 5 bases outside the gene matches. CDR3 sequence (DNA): TGCGCCAGCAGCCTAGGACAGGGGAGCACTGAAGCTTTCTTT. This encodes CASSLGQGSTEAFF. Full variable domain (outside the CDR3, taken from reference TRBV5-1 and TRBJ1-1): KAGVTQTPRYLIKTRGQQVTLSCSPISGHRSVSWYQQTPGQGLQFLFEYFSETQRNKGNFPGRFSGRQFSNSRSEMNVSTLELGDSALYLCASSLGQGSTEAFFGQGTRLTVV.

The CDR3: CASIRDRGNEQYF. For the CDR3, the DNA is TGTGCCAGCATCCGGGACAGGGGAAACGAGCAGTACTTC. The V and J genes are TRBV2 and TRBJ2-7; 10 bases agree with TRBD1. The CDR3 covers 13 residues. V lost 7 bases, J lost 5 bases, and 5 bases stayed unmatched. Germline assignment: CDR1 SNHLY and CDR2 FYNNEI.

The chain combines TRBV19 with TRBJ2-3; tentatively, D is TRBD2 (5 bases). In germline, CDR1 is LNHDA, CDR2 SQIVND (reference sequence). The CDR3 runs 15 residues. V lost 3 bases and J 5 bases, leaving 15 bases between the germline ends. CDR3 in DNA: TGTGCCAGTAGTATCGGAGGCCTATCGGGAGATACGCAGTATTTT. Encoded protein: CASSIGGLSGDTQYF.

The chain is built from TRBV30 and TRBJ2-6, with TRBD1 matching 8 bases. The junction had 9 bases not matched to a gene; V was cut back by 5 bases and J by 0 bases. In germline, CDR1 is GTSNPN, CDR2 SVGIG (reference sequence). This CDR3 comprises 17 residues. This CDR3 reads CAWAGQGAPSGANVLTF. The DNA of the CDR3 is TGTGCCTGGGCCGGACAGGGTGCCCCCTCTGGGGCCAACGTCCTGACTTTC.

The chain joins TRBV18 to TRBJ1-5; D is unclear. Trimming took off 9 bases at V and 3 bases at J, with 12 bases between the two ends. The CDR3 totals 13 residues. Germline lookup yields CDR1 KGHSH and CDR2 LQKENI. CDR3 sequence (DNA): TGTGCCAGTGCCCCGGGCCTCAATCAGCCCCAGCATTTT. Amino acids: CASAPGLNQPQHF.

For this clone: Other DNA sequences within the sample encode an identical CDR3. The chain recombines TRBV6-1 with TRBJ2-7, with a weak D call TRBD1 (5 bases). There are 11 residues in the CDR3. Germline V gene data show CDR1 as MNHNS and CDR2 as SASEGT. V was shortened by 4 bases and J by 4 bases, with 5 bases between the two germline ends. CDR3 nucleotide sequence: TGTGCCAGCAGTGCAGGGTACGAGCAGTACTTC. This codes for CASSAGYEQYF.